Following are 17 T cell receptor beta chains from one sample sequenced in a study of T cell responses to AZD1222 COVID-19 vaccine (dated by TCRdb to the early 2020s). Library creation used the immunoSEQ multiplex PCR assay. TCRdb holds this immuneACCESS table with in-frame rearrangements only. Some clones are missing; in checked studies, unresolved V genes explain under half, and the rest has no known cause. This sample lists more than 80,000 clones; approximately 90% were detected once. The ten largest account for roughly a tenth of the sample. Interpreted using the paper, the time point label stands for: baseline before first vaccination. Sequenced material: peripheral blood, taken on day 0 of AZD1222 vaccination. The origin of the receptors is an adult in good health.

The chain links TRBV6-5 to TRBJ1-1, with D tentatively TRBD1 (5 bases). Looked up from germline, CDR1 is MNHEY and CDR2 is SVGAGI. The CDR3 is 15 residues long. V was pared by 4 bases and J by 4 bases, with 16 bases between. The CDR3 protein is CASSLGEGAVTEAFF. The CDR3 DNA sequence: TGTGCCAGCAGTTTGGGAGAAGGGGCGGTCACTGAAGCTTTCTTT.

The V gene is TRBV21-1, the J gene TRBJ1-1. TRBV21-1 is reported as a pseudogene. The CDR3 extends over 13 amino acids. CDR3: CASSRRDGTEAFF. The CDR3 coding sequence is TGTGCCAGCAGCCGCCGGGACGGAACTGAAGCTTTCTTT.

DNA of the CDR3: TGTGCTCACCCCGTTCGGGAAGGAAGTACTGAAGCTTTCTTT. It is translated as CAHPVREGSTEAFF. The V call is TRBV7-9, the J call TRBJ1-1; no reliable D call. The CDR3 sequence is 14 residues long. CDR1 SEHNR and CDR2 FQNEAQ come from the germline V gene (reference sequence).

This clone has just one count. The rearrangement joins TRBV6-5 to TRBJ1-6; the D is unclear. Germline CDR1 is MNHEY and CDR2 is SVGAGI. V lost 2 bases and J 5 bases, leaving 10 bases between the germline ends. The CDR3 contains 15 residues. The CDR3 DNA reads TGTGCCAGCAGTTACGGTTTATGGGATAATTCACCCCTCCACTTT. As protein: CASSYGLWDNSPLHF.

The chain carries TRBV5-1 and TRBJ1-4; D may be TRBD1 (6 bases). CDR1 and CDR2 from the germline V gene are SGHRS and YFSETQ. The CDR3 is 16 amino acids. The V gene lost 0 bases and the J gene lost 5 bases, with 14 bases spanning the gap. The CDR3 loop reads CASSLGQASPNEKLFF. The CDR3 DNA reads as TGCGCCAGCAGCTTGGGACAGGCCTCCCCGAATGAAAAACTGTTTTTT.

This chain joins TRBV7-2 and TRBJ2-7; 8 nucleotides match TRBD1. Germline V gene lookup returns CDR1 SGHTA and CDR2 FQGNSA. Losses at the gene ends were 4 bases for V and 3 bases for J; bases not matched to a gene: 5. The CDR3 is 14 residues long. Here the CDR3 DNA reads TGTGCCAGCAGCTCCCAACAGGGGGGCTACGAGCAGTACTTC. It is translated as CASSSQQGGYEQYF.

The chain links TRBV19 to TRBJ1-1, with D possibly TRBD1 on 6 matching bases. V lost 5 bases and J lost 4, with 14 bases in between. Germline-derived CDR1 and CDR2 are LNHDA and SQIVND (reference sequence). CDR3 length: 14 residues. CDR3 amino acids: CASSPGGDGTEAFF. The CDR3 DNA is TGTGCCAGTAGTCCGGGGGGCGATGGCACTGAAGCTTTCTTT. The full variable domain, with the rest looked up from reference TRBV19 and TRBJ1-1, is DGGITQSPKYLFRKEGQNVTLSCEQNLNHDAMYWYRQDPGQGLRLIYYSQIVNDFQKGDIAEGYSVSREKKESFPLTVTSAQKNPTAFYLCASSPGGDGTEAFFGQGTRLTVV.

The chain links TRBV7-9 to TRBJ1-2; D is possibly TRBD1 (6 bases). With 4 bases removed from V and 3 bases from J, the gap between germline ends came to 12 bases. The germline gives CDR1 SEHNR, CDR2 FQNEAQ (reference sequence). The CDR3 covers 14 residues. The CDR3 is CASSSDRTDYGYTF. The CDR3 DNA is TGTGCCAGCAGCTCAGACAGGACGGACTATGGCTACACCTTC.

DNA of the CDR3: TGTGCCAGCAGCCGACTTCAGGGACGGCCCGAGCAGTACTTC. This encodes CASSRLQGRPEQYF. This rearrangement joins TRBV6-5 to TRBJ2-7, with D perhaps assigned TRBD1 or TRBD2 (5 bases each). The CDR3 covers 14 residues. Trimming removed 6 bases from V and 6 bases from J, with 18 bases in between. CDR1 and CDR2 from the germline V gene are MNHEY and SVGAGI.

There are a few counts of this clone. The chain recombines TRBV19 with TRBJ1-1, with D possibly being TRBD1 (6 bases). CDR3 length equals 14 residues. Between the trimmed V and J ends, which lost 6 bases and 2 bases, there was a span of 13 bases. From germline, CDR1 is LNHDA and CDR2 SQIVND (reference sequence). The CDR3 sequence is CASRKLGGNTEAFF. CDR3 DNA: TGTGCCAGTAGAAAGTTAGGGGGAAACACTGAAGCTTTCTTT.

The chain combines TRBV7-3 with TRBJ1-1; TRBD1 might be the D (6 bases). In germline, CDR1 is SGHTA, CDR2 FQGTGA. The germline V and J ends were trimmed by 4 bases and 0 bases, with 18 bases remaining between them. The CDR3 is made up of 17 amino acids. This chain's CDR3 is CASSYGPSRGMNTEAFF. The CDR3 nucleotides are TGTGCCAGCAGCTACGGACCATCAAGGGGGATGAACACTGAAGCTTTCTTT.

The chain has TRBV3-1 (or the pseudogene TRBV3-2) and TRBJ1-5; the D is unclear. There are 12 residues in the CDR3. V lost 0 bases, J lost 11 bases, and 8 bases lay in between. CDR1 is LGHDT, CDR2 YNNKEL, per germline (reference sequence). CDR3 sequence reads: CASSQDFSAQHF. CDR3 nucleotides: TGTGCCAGCAGCCAAGACTTCTCGGCCCAGCATTTT.

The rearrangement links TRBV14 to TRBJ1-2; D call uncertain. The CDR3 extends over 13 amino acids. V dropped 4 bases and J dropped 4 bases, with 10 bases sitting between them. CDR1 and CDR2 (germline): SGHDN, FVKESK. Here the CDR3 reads CASSPQNTYGYTF. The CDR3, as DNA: TGTGCCAGCAGCCCACAGAACACCTATGGCTACACCTTC.

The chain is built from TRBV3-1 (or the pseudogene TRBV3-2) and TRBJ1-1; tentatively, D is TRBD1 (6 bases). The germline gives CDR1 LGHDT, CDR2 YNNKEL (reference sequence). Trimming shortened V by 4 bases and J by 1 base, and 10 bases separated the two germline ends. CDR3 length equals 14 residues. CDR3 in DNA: TGTGCCAGCAGCCGGTCGGACAGGAACACTGAAGCTTTCTTT. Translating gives CASSRSDRNTEAFF.

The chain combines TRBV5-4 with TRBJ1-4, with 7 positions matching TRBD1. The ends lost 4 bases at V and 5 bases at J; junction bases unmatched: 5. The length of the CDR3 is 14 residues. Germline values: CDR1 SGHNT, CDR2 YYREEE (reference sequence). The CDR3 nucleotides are TGTGCCAGCAGCCCCGGGACAGAAAATGAAAAACTGTTTTTT. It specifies CASSPGTENEKLFF.

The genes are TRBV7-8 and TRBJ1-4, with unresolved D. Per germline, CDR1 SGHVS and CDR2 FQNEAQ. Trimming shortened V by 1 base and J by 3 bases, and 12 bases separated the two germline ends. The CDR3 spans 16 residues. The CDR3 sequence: CASSLGSGPPNEKLFF. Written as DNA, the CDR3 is TGTGCCAGCAGCTTAGGGTCAGGACCCCCTAATGAAAAACTGTTTTTT. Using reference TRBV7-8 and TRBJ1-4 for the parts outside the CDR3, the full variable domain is GAGVSQSPRYKVAKRGQDVALRCDPISGHVSLFWYQQALGQGPEFLTYFQNEAQLDKSGLPSDRFFAERPEGSVSTLKIQRTQQEDSAVYLCASSLGSGPPNEKLFFGSGTQLSVL.

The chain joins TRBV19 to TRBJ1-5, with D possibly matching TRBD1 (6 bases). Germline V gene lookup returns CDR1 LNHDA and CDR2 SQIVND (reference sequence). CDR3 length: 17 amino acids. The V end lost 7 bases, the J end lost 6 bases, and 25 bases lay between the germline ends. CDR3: CASTPLGGGAGSQPQHF. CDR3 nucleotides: TGTGCCAGTACCCCACTCGGAGGGGGGGCGGGAAGTCAGCCCCAGCATTTT. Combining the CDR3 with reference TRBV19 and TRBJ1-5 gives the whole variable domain DGGITQSPKYLFRKEGQNVTLSCEQNLNHDAMYWYRQDPGQGLRLIYYSQIVNDFQKGDIAEGYSVSREKKESFPLTVTSAQKNPTAFYLCASTPLGGGAGSQPQHFGDGTRLSIL.